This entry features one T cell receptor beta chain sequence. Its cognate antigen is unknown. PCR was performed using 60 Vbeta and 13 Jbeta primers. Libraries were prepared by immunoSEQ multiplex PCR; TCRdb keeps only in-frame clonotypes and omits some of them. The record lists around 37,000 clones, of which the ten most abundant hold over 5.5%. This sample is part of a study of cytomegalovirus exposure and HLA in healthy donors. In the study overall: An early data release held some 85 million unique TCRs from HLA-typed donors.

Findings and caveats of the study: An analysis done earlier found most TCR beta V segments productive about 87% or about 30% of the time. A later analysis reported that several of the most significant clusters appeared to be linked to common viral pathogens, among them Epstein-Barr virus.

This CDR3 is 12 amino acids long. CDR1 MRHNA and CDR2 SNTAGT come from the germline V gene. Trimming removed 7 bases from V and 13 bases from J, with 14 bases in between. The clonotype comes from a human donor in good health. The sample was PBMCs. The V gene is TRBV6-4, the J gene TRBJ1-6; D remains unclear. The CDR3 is CASTRARRPLHF. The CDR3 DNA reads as TGTGCCAGCACTCGGGCTCGGAGGCCCCTCCACTTT.